This entry features one T cell receptor (beta chain) sequence. Its target is unknown. This entry is derived from a study of radiation and T cells in renal cell carcinoma. Overall study context: Nephrectomy followed 15 Gy stereotactic body radiation by 4 weeks. Study findings and constraints: In blood, top tumor clones expanded by 2 weeks, shrinking by 4.

The V end was cut by 8 bases, the J end by 0 bases, with 11 bases between. From germline, CDR1 is MNHEY and CDR2 SMNVEV (reference sequence). The CDR3 is 14 amino acids. Clones were read by immunoSEQ multiplex PCR, and TCRdb kept only the in-frame ones, dropping some. This sample yields 150,000 or so clones, of which about 88% are seen a single time; around 4.1% belongs to the top ten. Time point described: baseline pretreatment blood. Stated treatment: 15 Gy SBRT to primary tumor, nephrectomy 4 weeks later. The chain uses TRBV27 and TRBJ2-1; D not resolved. The TCR was taken from a woman in her seventies with renal cell carcinoma. Sequences were derived from blood, sampled from a patient whose treatment included radiotherapy and nephrectomy. The DNA of the CDR3 is TGTGCCAGCCGTCCCTTGAGCTCCTACAATGAGCAGTTCTTC. It is translated as CASRPLSSYNEQFF.